The TCR beta chain under discussion was sequenced for a study of beta chain features in type 1 diabetes. CDR1 and CDR2 (germline): SGHVS, FQNEAQ. V dropped 4 bases and J dropped 0; count of bases not matched to a gene: 6. This CDR3 has 16 residues. Comments on this clone: Its antigen is unknown.

Study findings and constraints: Across all four CD4+ subsets, people with type 1 diabetes showed modestly shorter TCRB CDR3s.

The entirety of the isolated RNA underwent reverse transcription, so expressed TCRB transcripts were sequenced. Measured with immunoSEQ multiplex PCR; TCRdb has only the in-frame clones, and not every one. In the table there are 40,000 to 45,000 clones, around 50% of which are singletons. This receptor was identified in a woman between 18 and 30 years old in good health. This chain joins TRBV7-8 and TRBJ2-3; 8 positions agree with TRBD2. The sample consisted of Tregs from blood. Written as DNA, the CDR3 is TGTGCCAGCAGCTCCACCGGGGGGGCTAGCACAGATACGCAGTATTTT. This sequence encodes CASSSTGGASTDTQYF.